The 17 T cell receptor beta chains presented below share a single source sample, sequenced in a study of cytomegalovirus exposure and HLA in healthy donors (dated by TCRdb to 2015 to 2018). The library was generated by the immunoSEQ multiplex PCR assay. For the multiplex PCR, a mixture combining 60 forward primers for TCR Vbeta segments and 13 reverse primers for TCR Jbeta segments was used. The immuneACCESS repertoire file appears here via TCRdb, limited to in-frame rearrangements. These files lack a portion of the clones; in checked studies, under half of the deficit traces to unresolved V genes, and the cause of the others is not known. The sample yields around 85,000 clones; 80% were counted once. Jointly, the top ten make up approximately 30% of the sample. The sequenced sample consisted of PBMCs. The receptor source for this set is a man aged 45-65 years in good health and CMV-seropositive.

On this clone: The junction does not match germline at one end; this may be a read error. The rearrangement links TRBV30 to TRBJ1-1; D unresolved. In germline, CDR1 is GTSNPN, CDR2 SVGIG (reference sequence). The CDR3 totals 12 residues. The CDR3 DNA reads as TGTGCCCGGAGTTCAATGAACACTGAAGCTTTCTTT. Amino acids: CARSSMNTEAFF.

This clone was seen a handful of times. This chain joins TRBV6-5 and TRBJ1-1; no clear D. The CDR3 extends over 14 amino acids. V was cut by 6 bases and J by 2 bases, with 13 bases left in between. Germline V gene data show CDR1 as MNHEY and CDR2 as SVGAGI. The CDR3 region is CASSWEAVNTEAFF. DNA of the CDR3: TGTGCCAGCAGCTGGGAGGCCGTCAACACTGAAGCTTTCTTT.

This chain uses TRBV7-8 with TRBJ2-7, with 8 bases matching TRBD2. Germline values: CDR1 SGHVS, CDR2 FQNEAQ. CDR3 length equals 14 residues. With V trimmed by 5 bases and J by 2 bases, 5 bases remained unmatched. CDR3 sequence (DNA): TGTGCCAGCAGCCCTACTAGCGGTACCTACGAGCAGTACTTC. The encoded protein is CASSPTSGTYEQYF.

This chain connects TRBV30 to TRBJ2-5; TRBD2 aligns across 14 bases. The CDR3 is 15 residues long. V shed 3 bases, J shed 4 bases, and the junction held 4 bases outside the gene matches. Germline assignment: CDR1 GTSNPN and CDR2 SVGIG (reference sequence). CDR3 bases: TGTGCCTGGAGGCCGGGACTAGCGGGAGTAGAGACCCAGTACTTC. Translation: CAWRPGLAGVETQYF.

The chain couples TRBV11-2 to TRBJ2-7; a weak D match, TRBD2 (6 bases). Per germline, CDR1 SGHAT and CDR2 FQNNGV. Trimming took off 5 bases at V and 0 bases at J, with 8 bases between the two ends. The CDR3 spans 13 residues. The CDR3 DNA reads TGTGCCAGCAGCGCGGGAACCTCCTACGAGCAGTACTTC. Amino acids: CASSAGTSYEQYF.

The V gene is TRBV13, the J gene TRBJ2-2; TRBD1 might be the D (5 bases). V lost 7 bases and J lost 6, with 15 bases in between. The V gene's germline CDR1 is PRHDT and CDR2 FYEKMQ (reference sequence). The CDR3 covers 14 residues. The CDR3 region is CASNFKGEAGELFF. The CDR3 nucleotides read TGTGCCAGCAACTTCAAAGGGGAAGCCGGGGAGCTGTTTTTT.

In regard to this clone: This same CDR3 is encoded by further DNA sequences in the sample. J is TRBJ2-7 and V is TRBV27; D is undetermined. CDR3 length: 14 amino acids. Trimming took off 0 bases at V and 2 bases at J, with 8 bases between the two ends. The germline CDR1 and CDR2 sequences are MNHEY and SMNVEV (reference sequence). The CDR3: CASSLSALAYEQYF. Here the CDR3 DNA reads TGTGCCAGCAGTTTATCGGCTCTAGCCTACGAGCAGTACTTC.

CDR3 DNA: TGTGCCAGCAGCTTAGATCTGAGGAACTATGGCTACACCTTC. This codes for CASSLDLRNYGYTF. V and J are TRBV11-2 and TRBJ1-2; D is undetermined. This CDR3 contains 14 residues. Trimming shortened V by 0 bases and J by 2 bases, and 7 bases separated the two germline ends. The germline gives CDR1 SGHAT, CDR2 FQNNGV.

The rearrangement links TRBV18 to TRBJ1-3; tentative D call: TRBD1 (6 bases). The CDR3 spans 14 residues. CDR1 KGHSH and CDR2 LQKENI come from the germline V gene. The germline V and J ends were trimmed by 6 bases and 4 bases, with 13 bases remaining between them. This CDR3 reads CASSPDRRGNTIYF. CDR3 in DNA: TGTGCCAGCTCCCCCGACAGGAGAGGAAACACCATATATTTT.

V is TRBV10-3 and J is TRBJ1-2; D gene ambiguous. Per germline, CDR1 ENHRY and CDR2 SYGVKD. The CDR3 totals 12 residues. With 8 bases removed from V and 6 bases from J, the gap between germline ends came to 13 bases. CDR3 loop: CAIPEGIDGYTF. For the CDR3, the DNA is TGTGCCATCCCCGAGGGTATTGATGGCTACACCTTC.

V and J are TRBV7-9 and TRBJ2-1; 9 nucleotides match TRBD2. CDR1 is SEHNR, CDR2 FQNEAQ, per germline (reference sequence). The trim removed 0 bases at V and 0 bases at J, leaving 3 bases unmatched. This CDR3 spans 17 amino acids. The DNA of the CDR3 is TGTGCCAGCAGCTTAGCACTAGCGGGCGTCTCCTACAATGAGCAGTTCTTC. This translates into CASSLALAGVSYNEQFF.

For the CDR3, the DNA is TGTGCCAGCAGTTTATATGGCGGAGGCACAGATACGCAGTATTTT. Translation: CASSLYGGGTDTQYF. The V call is TRBV28, the J call TRBJ2-3; unclear D gene. The CDR3 has 15 residues. The germline gives CDR1 MDHEN, CDR2 SYDVKM. The germline V and J ends were trimmed by 1 base and 1 base, with 9 bases remaining between them. The variable domain in full, completed from reference TRBV28 and TRBJ2-3, reads DVKVTQSSRYLVKRTGEKVFLECVQDMDHENMFWYRQDPGLGLRLIYFSYDVKMKEKGDIPEGYSVSREKKERFSLILESASTNQTSMYLCASSLYGGGTDTQYFGPGTRLTVL.

This clone was seen just once. CDR3 region: CASSLRGGEKLFF. Here the CDR3 DNA reads TGTGCCAGCAGCTTACGGGGGGGTGAAAAACTGTTTTTT. The V and J genes are TRBV7-3 and TRBJ1-4; TRBD1 might be the D (5 bases). This CDR3 spans 13 amino acids. Germline CDR1 is SGHTA and CDR2 is FQGTGA. V gave up 2 bases and J gave up 7 bases, with 8 bases separating them.

The V call is TRBV30, the J call TRBJ2-7, with 11 bases identical to TRBD2. Losses at the gene ends were 4 bases for V and 3 bases for J; bases not matched to a gene: 11. The CDR3 loop spans 16 amino acids. The V gene's germline CDR1 is GTSNPN and CDR2 SVGIG (reference sequence). In nucleotides, the CDR3 is TGTGCCTGGAACCTAGCGGGAGGTGGCCTTATCTACGAGCAGTACTTC. This gives the protein CAWNLAGGGLIYEQYF. Combining the CDR3 with reference TRBV30 and TRBJ2-7 gives the whole variable domain SQTIHQWPATLVQPVGSPLSLECTVEGTSNPNLYWYRQAAGRGLQLLFYSVGIGQISSEVPQNLSASRPQDRQFILSSKKLLLSDSGFYLCAWNLAGGGLIYEQYFGPGTRLTVT.

The V and J genes are TRBV6-5 and TRBJ2-7; 7 bases align to TRBD2. J lost 6 bases, V lost 6 bases, and 11 bases had no gene match. This CDR3 contains 14 residues. From germline, CDR1 is MNHEY and CDR2 SVGAGI. The CDR3 DNA sequence: TGTGCCAGCAGCGCGGGAGCCCTCCGCCGCGAGCAGTACTTC. Its protein is CASSAGALRREQYF.

This sequence joins TRBV18 and TRBJ2-6, with D unclear. The CDR3 is made up of 16 amino acids. V lost 0 bases, J lost 1 base, and 7 bases lay in between. CDR1 is KGHSH and CDR2 is LQKENI in the germline V gene. The CDR3 spells CASSPPISSGANVLTF. Here the CDR3 DNA reads TGTGCCAGCTCACCACCGATTAGTTCTGGGGCCAACGTCCTGACTTTC.

This chain joins TRBV11-2 and TRBJ2-2; D possibly corresponds to TRBD2 (6 bases). The CDR3 extends over 17 amino acids. Germline-derived CDR1 and CDR2 are SGHAT and FQNNGV. Trimming removed 6 bases from V and 4 bases from J, with 21 bases in between. The CDR3 loop is CASSLKITGVVTGELFF. The CDR3, as DNA: TGTGCCAGCAGTTTAAAAATCACGGGAGTTGTCACCGGGGAGCTGTTTTTT.